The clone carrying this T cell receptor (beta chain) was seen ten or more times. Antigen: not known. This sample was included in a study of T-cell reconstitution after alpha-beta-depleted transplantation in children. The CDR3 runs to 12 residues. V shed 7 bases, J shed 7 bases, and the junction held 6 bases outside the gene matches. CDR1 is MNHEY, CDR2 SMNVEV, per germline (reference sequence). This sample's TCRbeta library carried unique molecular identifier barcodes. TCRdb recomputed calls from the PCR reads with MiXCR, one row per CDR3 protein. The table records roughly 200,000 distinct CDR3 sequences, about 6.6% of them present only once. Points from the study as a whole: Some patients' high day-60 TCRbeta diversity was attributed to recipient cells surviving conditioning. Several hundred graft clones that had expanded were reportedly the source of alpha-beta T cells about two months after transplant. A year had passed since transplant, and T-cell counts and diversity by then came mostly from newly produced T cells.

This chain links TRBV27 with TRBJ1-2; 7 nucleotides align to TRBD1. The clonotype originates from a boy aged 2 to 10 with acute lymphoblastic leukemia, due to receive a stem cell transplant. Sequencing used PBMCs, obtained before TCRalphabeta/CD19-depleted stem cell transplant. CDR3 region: CASTTGRGGYTF. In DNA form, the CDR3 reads TGTGCCAGCACGACAGGGAGAGGTGGCTACACCTTC.